A single T cell receptor beta chain is shown here with its context. What it recognizes is unknown. CDR3 length: 18 amino acids. J gave up 0 bases and V 2 bases, and 10 bases lay outside the gene matches. CDR1 and CDR2 from the germline V gene are LNHDA and SQIVND (reference sequence). The data belong to a study of shared clonotypes between healthy human individuals. The authors distributed each subset's genomic DNA evenly over several immunoSEQ plates. Data came from immunoSEQ multiplex PCR; TCRdb stores just in-frame clones and leaves some out. The sample has 2.5 million or so clones, 90% to 95% seen once. Recent vaccinations or acute infections were absent in the healthy HIV-negative adult donors. Investigators divided CD4+ cells into CD45RA+ naive and CD45RA-negative memory subsets. Study-wide results and caveats: The study drew on few donors, limiting represented genetic and exposure-history diversity.

The chain links TRBV19 to TRBJ1-3, with 7 bases that match TRBD1. Sequencing was carried out using naive CD4+ T cells sorted from blood. This sample's subset: CD45RA+ positively selected. The sequence derives from a man aged 18 to 35 in good health. The CDR3 nucleotides read TGTGCCAGTAGTATATCCCAAGGGACAGCGCACTCTGGAAACACCATATATTTT. Protein sequence: CASSISQGTAHSGNTIYF.